This TCR beta chain appears in the sequencing data of a study of response to subunit inactivated influenza vaccine. Using its own MiXCR run on the RT-PCR reads, TCRdb lists one record per CDR3 protein. The data contain approximately 500,000 distinct CDR3 sequences, roughly a quarter of them seen just once; the ten biggest clones take up roughly 2.8%. The CDR3 is 14 amino acids. Germline V gives CDR1 MNHEY, CDR2 SVGAGI. Trimming removed 3 bases from V and 4 bases from J; junction bases left unmatched: 4. These data are also associated with another study on T cells expressing NK-cell markers. That investigation notes: Production of TCR beta cDNA relied on 5'RACE template switching with UMIs. From sorted CD3+CD56+NKG2C+, CD3+CD56+NKG2C- and CD3+CD56-NKG2C+ T cells came the TCR beta repertoires. The study sequenced eight donors, seven HCMV-seropositive and one seronegative. About 6 donors had dominant NKG2C+ clonotypes that comprised about 1.0-7.5% of their CD8+ T cells. Four donors showed these clonotypes also leading the CD3+CD56-NKG2C+ fraction.

The TCR originated in a man between 50 and 59 years old who received an inactivated influenza vaccine. The chain couples TRBV6-5 to TRBJ2-5, with 8 bases matching TRBD1. The specimen was CD4+ T cells sorted from PBMCs, collected roughly 12 days after vaccination. The CDR3 DNA reads TGTGCCAGCAGTTATCAGGGGGCGGCAGAGACCCAGTACTTC. Amino acid sequence: CASSYQGAAETQYF.